This paragraph covers one T cell receptor beta chain sequence. What it binds is not known. Germline V gives CDR1 LGHNA, CDR2 YNFKEQ. The CDR3 spans 18 residues. V dropped 4 bases and J dropped 0 bases, with 19 bases sitting between them. This sample is drawn from a study of cytotoxic CD8 clonotypes in ibrutinib-treated CLL. General study points: At baseline, clonality was higher than in age-matched healthy donors and correlated with CD8+ counts.

The data were produced by immunoSEQ multiplex PCR, yet TCRdb's version contains in-frame clones alone and is incomplete. This table has approximately 29,000 clones, roughly 62% appearing once. The V call is TRBV4-2, the J call TRBJ2-1; D perhaps matches TRBD1 (6 bases). The sequencing used PBMCs, collected before ibrutinib treatment. This receptor was taken from a human donor with chronic lymphocytic leukemia. The CDR3 protein is CASSPSLSGRGSYNEQFF. In DNA, the CDR3 is TGTGCCAGCAGCCCGTCTCTTTCGGGCAGGGGCTCCTACAATGAGCAGTTCTTC.